In its sample, the clone carrying this T cell receptor beta chain was seen a few times. The antigen is not known. From germline, CDR1 is ENHRY and CDR2 SYGVKD. The germline V and J ends were trimmed by 6 bases and 9 bases, with 24 bases remaining between them. The CDR3 contains 16 residues. The sample comes from a study of T cell repertoires in cytomegalovirus infection. MiXCR was run by TCRdb on the reads, yielding one entry per CDR3 protein. Of fewer than 900,000 distinct CDR3 sequences in the sample, just under 30% are singletons; the top ten hold around 13%. The TCR sequence derives from a human donor in good health (CMV status not recorded). Some clones in this sample may be carry-over from other donors' samples. The specimen was cultured CD8+ T cells from PBMCs, collected from culture after CMV antigen stimulation. The chain joins TRBV10-3 to TRBJ2-1, with a tentative D call TRBD1 (6 bases). CDR3 residues: CAIRGDRTDFSGEQFF. The CDR3 nucleotides read TGTGCCATCAGGGGAGATAGGACAGACTTCTCGGGTGAGCAGTTCTTC.